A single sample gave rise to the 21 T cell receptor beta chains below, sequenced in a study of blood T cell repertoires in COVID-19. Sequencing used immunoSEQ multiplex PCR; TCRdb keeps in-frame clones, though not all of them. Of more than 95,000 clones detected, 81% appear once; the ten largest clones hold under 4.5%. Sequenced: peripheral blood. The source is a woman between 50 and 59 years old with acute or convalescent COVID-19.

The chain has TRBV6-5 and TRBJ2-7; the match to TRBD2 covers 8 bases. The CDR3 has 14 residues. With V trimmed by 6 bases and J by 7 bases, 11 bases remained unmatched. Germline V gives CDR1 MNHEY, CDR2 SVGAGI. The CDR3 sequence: CASRNSGGHREQYF. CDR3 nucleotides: TGTGCCAGCAGAAATTCGGGAGGGCATCGGGAGCAGTACTTC.

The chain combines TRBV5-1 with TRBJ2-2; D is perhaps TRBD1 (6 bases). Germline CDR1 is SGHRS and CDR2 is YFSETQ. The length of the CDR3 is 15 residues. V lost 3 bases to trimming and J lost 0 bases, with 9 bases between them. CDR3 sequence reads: CASSSGHPNTGELFF. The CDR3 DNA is TGCGCCAGCAGCTCGGGACATCCGAACACCGGGGAGCTGTTTTTT.

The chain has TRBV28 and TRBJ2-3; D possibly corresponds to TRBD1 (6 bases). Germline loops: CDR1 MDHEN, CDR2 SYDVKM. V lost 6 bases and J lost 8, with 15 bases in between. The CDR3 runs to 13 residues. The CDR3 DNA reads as TGTGCCAGCAGCCCTGGACAGACTGTTACGCAGTATTTT. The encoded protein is CASSPGQTVTQYF.

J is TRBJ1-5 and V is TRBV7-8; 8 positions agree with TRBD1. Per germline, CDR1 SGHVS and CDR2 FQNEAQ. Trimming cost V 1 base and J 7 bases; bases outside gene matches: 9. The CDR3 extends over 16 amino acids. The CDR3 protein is CASSLGYQGAGQPQHF. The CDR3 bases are TGTGCCAGCAGCTTAGGTTACCAGGGGGCAGGGCAGCCCCAGCATTTT.

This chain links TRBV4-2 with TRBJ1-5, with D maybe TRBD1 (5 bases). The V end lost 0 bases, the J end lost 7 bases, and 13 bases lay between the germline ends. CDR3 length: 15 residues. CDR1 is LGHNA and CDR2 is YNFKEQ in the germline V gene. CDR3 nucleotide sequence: TGTGCCAGCAGCCAAGAAAAATCCGGGGGACAGCCCCAGCATTTT. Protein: CASSQEKSGGQPQHF.

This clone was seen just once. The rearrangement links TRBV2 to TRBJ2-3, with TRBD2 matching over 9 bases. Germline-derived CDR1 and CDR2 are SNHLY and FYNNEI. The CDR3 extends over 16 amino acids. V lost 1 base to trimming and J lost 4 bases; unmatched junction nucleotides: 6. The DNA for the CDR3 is TGTGCCAGCAGTGAAGGGTGGACTAGCGCTTCAGATACGCAGTATTTT. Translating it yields CASSEGWTSASDTQYF.

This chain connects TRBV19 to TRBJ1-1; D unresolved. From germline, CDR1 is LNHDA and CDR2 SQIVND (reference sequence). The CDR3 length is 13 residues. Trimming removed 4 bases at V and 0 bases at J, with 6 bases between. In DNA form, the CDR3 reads TGTGCCAGTAGTACAGTCATGAACACTGAAGCTTTCTTT. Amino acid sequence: CASSTVMNTEAFF.

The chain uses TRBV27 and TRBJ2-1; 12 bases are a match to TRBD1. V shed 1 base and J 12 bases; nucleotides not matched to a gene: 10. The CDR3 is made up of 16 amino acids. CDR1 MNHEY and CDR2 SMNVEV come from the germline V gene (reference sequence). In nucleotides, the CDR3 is TGTGCCAGCAGTTTATGGGGGACAGGGGGCTTATTAGGGCAGTTCTTC. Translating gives CASSLWGTGGLLGQFF.

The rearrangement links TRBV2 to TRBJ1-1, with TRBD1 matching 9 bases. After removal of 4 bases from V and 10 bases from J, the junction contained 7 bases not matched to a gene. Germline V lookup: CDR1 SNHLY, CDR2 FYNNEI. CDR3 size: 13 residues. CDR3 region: CASSVLGQGLAFF. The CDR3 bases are TGTGCCAGCAGTGTGTTGGGACAGGGCTTAGCTTTCTTT.

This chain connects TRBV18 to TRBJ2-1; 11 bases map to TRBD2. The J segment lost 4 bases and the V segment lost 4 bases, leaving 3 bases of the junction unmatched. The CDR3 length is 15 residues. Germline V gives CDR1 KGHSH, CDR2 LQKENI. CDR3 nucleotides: TGTGCCAGCTCACTCGGGACTAGCGGTTACAATGAGCAGTTCTTC. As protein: CASSLGTSGYNEQFF. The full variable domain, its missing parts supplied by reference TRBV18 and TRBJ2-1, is NAGVMQNPRHLVRRRGQEARLRCSPMKGHSHVYWYRQLPEEGLKFMVYLQKENIIDESGMPKERFSAEFPKEGPSILRIQQVVRGDSAAYFCASSLGTSGYNEQFFGPGTRLTVL.

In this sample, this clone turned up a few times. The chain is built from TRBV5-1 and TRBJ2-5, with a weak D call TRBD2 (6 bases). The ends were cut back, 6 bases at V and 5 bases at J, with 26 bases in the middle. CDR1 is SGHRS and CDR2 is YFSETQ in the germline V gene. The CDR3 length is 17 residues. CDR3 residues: CASKSALTGTGVETQYF. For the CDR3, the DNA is TGCGCCAGCAAATCCGCTTTGACTGGCACGGGGGTGGAGACCCAGTACTTC.

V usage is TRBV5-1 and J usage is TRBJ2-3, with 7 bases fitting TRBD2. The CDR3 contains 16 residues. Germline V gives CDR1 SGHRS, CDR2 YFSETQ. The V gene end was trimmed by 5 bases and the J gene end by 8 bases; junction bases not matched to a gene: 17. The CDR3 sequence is CASRPASGEGPGTQYF. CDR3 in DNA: TGCGCCAGCAGACCCGCGTCGGGGGAGGGCCCGGGTACGCAGTATTTT. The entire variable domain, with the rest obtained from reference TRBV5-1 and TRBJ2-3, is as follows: KAGVTQTPRYLIKTRGQQVTLSCSPISGHRSVSWYQQTPGQGLQFLFEYFSETQRNKGNFPGRFSGRQFSNSRSEMNVSTLELGDSALYLCASRPASGEGPGTQYFGPGTRLTVL.

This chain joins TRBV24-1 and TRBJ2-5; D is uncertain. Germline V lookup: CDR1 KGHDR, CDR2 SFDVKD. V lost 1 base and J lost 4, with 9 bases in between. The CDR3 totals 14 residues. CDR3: CATSDLNFGETQYF. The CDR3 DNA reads TGTGCCACCAGTGATTTAAATTTCGGAGAGACCCAGTACTTC.

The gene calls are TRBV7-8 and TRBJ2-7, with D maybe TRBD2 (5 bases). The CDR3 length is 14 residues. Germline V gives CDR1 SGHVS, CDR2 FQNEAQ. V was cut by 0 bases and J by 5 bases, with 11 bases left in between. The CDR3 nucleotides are TGTGCCAGCAGCTTAGCGTACCAGCGGAACGAGCAGTACTTC. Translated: CASSLAYQRNEQYF.

CDR3 sequence: CASSRTAMNGYTF. As DNA, the CDR3 is TGTGCCAGCAGTAGGACAGCCATGAATGGCTACACCTTC. The chain combines TRBV2 with TRBJ1-2; D is perhaps TRBD1 (6 bases). Germline values: CDR1 SNHLY, CDR2 FYNNEI. This CDR3 comprises 13 residues. V was shortened by 5 bases and J by 6 bases, with 13 bases between the two germline ends. Combining the CDR3 with reference TRBV2 and TRBJ1-2 gives the whole variable domain EPEVTQTPSHQVTQMGQEVILRCVPISNHLYFYWYRQILGQKVEFLVSFYNNEISEKSEIFDDQFSVERPDGSNFTLKIRSTKLEDSAMYFCASSRTAMNGYTFGSGTRLTVV.

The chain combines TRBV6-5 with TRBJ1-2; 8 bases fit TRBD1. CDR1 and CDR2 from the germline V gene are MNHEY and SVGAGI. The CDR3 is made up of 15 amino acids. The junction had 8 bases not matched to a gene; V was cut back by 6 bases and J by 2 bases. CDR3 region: CASSPGQGINYGYTF. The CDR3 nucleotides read TGTGCCAGCAGCCCCGGACAGGGCATAAACTATGGCTACACCTTC.

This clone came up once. The CDR3 sequence: CASSLDSGSQTQYF. In DNA, the CDR3 is TGCGCCAGCAGCTTGGATAGCGGGAGCCAGACCCAGTACTTC. This chain joins TRBV5-1 and TRBJ2-5; 9 nucleotides line up with TRBD2. Germline V gives CDR1 SGHRS, CDR2 YFSETQ. Trimming took 0 bases from V and 6 from J; bases not matched to a gene: 3. This CDR3 has 14 amino acids.

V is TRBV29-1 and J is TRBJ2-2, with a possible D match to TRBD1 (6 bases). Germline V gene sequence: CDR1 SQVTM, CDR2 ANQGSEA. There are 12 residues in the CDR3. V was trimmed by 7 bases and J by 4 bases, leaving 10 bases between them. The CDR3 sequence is CSAGTPTGELFF. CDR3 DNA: TGCAGCGCCGGGACACCCACCGGGGAGCTGTTTTTT.

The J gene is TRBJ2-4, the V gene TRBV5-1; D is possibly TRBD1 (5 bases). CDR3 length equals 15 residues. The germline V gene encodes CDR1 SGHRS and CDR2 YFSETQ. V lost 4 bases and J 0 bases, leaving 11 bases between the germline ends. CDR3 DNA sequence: TGCGCCAGCAGCCAGGACAACTTAGCCAAAAACATTCAGTACTTC. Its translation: CASSQDNLAKNIQYF.

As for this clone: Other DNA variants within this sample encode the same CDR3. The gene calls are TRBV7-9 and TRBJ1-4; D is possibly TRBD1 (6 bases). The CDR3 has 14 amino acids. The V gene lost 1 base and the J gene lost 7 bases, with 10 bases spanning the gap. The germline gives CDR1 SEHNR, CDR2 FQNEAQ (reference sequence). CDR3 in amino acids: CASSLEGGGEKLFF. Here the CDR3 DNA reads TGTGCCAGCAGCTTAGAAGGGGGTGGTGAAAAACTGTTTTTT.

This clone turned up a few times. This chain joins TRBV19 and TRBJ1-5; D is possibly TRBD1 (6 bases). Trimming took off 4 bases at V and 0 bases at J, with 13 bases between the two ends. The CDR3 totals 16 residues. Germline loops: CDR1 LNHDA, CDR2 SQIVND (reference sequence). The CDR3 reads CASSTQQGFSNQPQHF. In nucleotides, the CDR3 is TGTGCCAGTAGTACCCAACAGGGTTTTAGCAATCAGCCCCAGCATTTT.